This is a list of T cell receptor beta chains from one sample in a study of control samples from healthy donors and cancer patients. Using immunoSEQ multiplex PCR, the repertoire was profiled, and TCRdb retains in-frame clones only, with some absent. The sample lists a few hundred thousand clones, 75% to 95% occurring once. Source material: PBMCs. The receptors come from a man aged 35-49 years with head and neck cancer. Both conserved end residues are part of each CDR3.

CDR3 protein: CASSLPGQARTEAFF; J gene: TRBJ1-1; V gene: TRBV5-4
CDR3 protein: CASSVATGLAGGSNTGELFF; J gene: TRBJ2-2; V gene: TRBV9
CDR3 protein: CASSLALGGSGANVLTF; J gene: TRBJ2-6; V gene: TRBV7-9
CDR3 protein: CASSVDGVGGYEQYF; J gene: TRBJ2-7; V gene: TRBV9
CDR3 protein: CASSIRADRGNTQYF; J gene: TRBJ2-3; V gene: TRBV19
CDR3 protein: CAMGLWGNYNEQFF; J gene: TRBJ2-1; V gene: TRBV10-3
CDR3 protein: CASSVGTGSNQPQHF; J gene: TRBJ1-5; V gene: TRBV2
CDR3 protein: CASSGTEPLEHGYTF; J gene: TRBJ1-2; V gene: TRBV19
CDR3 protein: CASSLGISGTSATYNEQFF; J gene: TRBJ2-1; V gene: TRBV7-6
CDR3 protein: CASSPGLATYNEQFF; J gene: TRBJ2-1; V gene: TRBV9
CDR3 protein: CASTDGDFYNEQFF; J gene: TRBJ2-1; V gene: TRBV6-5
CDR3 protein: CASSYSMPGGETQYF; J gene: TRBJ2-5; V gene: TRBV6-5
CDR3 protein: CASSQETVSSYEQYF; J gene: TRBJ2-7; V gene: TRBV3-1/TRBV3-2
CDR3 protein: CASSPAGDRFYEQYF; J gene: TRBJ2-7; V gene: TRBV18
CDR3 protein: CASSLMAGQTYEQYF; J gene: TRBJ2-7; V gene: TRBV7-3
CDR3 protein: CASSIEEGQGNYEQYF; J gene: TRBJ2-7; V gene: TRBV19
CDR3 protein: CASSLSTDTQYF; J gene: TRBJ2-3; V gene: TRBV5-6
CDR3 protein: CASRVTGANTEAFF; J gene: TRBJ1-1; V gene: TRBV28
CDR3 protein: CASSLGAGAGGSYNEQFF; J gene: TRBJ2-1; V gene: TRBV5-4
CDR3 protein: CATSNRDGAYEQYF; J gene: TRBJ2-7; V gene: TRBV15
CDR3 protein: CASSPLLPSGGNTIYF; J gene: TRBJ1-3; V gene: TRBV18
CDR3 protein: CASSLMTSPTDTQYF; J gene: TRBJ2-3; V gene: TRBV5-1
CDR3 protein: CASSPWAGGHDTQYF; J gene: TRBJ2-3; V gene: TRBV5-8
CDR3 protein: CASSVWSGRGNEQFF; J gene: TRBJ2-1; V gene: TRBV9
CDR3 protein: CASSTGGNTEAFF; J gene: TRBJ1-1; V gene: TRBV12-3/TRBV12-4
CDR3 protein: CASSIGQGAGETQYF; J gene: TRBJ2-5; V gene: TRBV19
CDR3 protein: CASSIEGFETQYF; J gene: TRBJ2-5; V gene: TRBV19
CDR3 protein: CASSSSGFSTDTQYF; J gene: TRBJ2-3; V gene: TRBV5-1
CDR3 protein: CASSLSVRGQSYNEQFF; J gene: TRBJ2-1; V gene: TRBV27
CDR3 protein: CASSIPGGSPEAFF; J gene: TRBJ1-1; V gene: TRBV19
CDR3 protein: CASHLAGRMNEQFF; J gene: TRBJ2-1; V gene: TRBV5-1
CDR3 protein: CASSRGDPEGAFF; J gene: TRBJ1-1; V gene: TRBV5-1
CDR3 protein: CASTERSGGYNEQFF; J gene: TRBJ2-1; V gene: TRBV9
CDR3 protein: CASSLGVTATNEKLFF; J gene: TRBJ1-4; V gene: TRBV7-9
CDR3 protein: CATSGQLSYNSPLHF; J gene: TRBJ1-6; V gene: TRBV11-2